Listed below are T cell receptor beta chains from one sample, sequenced in a study of beta chain features in type 1 diabetes. The method was immunoSEQ multiplex PCR; TCRdb's version includes in-frame clones alone and lacks a portion of them. The data contain under 900,000 clones, 17% of them singletons. Sequencing used naive CD4+ T cells from blood. Source of these receptors: a woman under 30 in good health. Both conserved end residues are part of each CDR3. A D gene is named only where the DNA matches it firmly. Only part of the rows carry a size: once, few, many, or a class if the clone is expanded.

v_call: TRBV5-1
clone_size: NA
d_call: TRBD1
j_call: TRBJ2-5
cdr3_aa: CASSSDRVQETQYF
cdr3_nt: TGCGCCAGCAGCTCGGACAGGGTTCAAGAGACCCAGTACTTC

v_call: TRBV18
clone_size: few
d_call: TRBD1
j_call: TRBJ2-1
cdr3_aa: CASSPNRDRGLNEQFF
cdr3_nt: TGTGCCAGCTCACCGAACCGGGACAGGGGGCTCAATGAGCAGTTCTTC

v_call: TRBV6-1
clone_size: NA
d_call: NA
j_call: TRBJ2-1
cdr3_aa: CASRESAYNEQFF
cdr3_nt: TGTGCCAGCAGGGAGTCTGCCTACAATGAGCAGTTCTTC

v_call: TRBV7-9
clone_size: NA
d_call: TRBD2
j_call: TRBJ2-3
cdr3_aa: CASSNPWSSGRDDTQYF
cdr3_nt: TGTGCCAGCAGCAACCCCTGGAGTAGCGGGAGAGACGATACGCAGTATTTT

v_call: TRBV19
clone_size: NA
d_call: TRBD1
j_call: TRBJ1-5
cdr3_aa: CASRPTGATSQPQHF
cdr3_nt: TGTGCCAGTAGACCGACAGGGGCGACGTCGCAGCCCCAGCATTTT

v_call: TRBV9
clone_size: NA
d_call: NA
j_call: TRBJ1-4
cdr3_aa: CASSTRVNEKLFF
cdr3_nt: TGTGCCAGCAGCACCCGCGTTAATGAAAAACTGTTTTTT

v_call: TRBV7-2
clone_size: few
d_call: TRBD1
j_call: TRBJ2-1
cdr3_aa: CASSLNRDRVFF
cdr3_nt: TGTGCCAGCAGCTTGAACCGGGACAGGGTTTTCTTC

v_call: TRBV7-9
clone_size: NA
d_call: TRBD1
j_call: TRBJ2-7
cdr3_aa: CASSSPWDSPYEQYF
cdr3_nt: TGTGCCAGCAGTTCGCCGTGGGACAGCCCCTACGAGCAGTACTTC

v_call: TRBV29-1
clone_size: once
d_call: NA
j_call: TRBJ2-5
cdr3_aa: CSAEQGSATQYF
cdr3_nt: TGCAGCGCCGAGCAGGGCTCGGCAACCCAGTACTTC

v_call: TRBV16
clone_size: NA
d_call: NA
j_call: TRBJ1-5
cdr3_aa: CASSPNQVLSQPQHF
cdr3_nt: TGTGCCAGCAGCCCCAATCAGGTTTTATCCCAGCCCCAGCATTTT

v_call: TRBV5-1
clone_size: NA
d_call: NA
j_call: TRBJ2-2
cdr3_aa: CASSLQNTGELFF
cdr3_nt: TGCGCCAGCAGCTTGCAGAACACCGGGGAGCTGTTTTTT

v_call: TRBV5-1
clone_size: NA
d_call: NA
j_call: TRBJ2-5
cdr3_aa: CASSLRTEETQYF
cdr3_nt: TGCGCCAGCAGCTTGCGGACAGAAGAGACCCAGTACTTC

v_call: TRBV6-5
clone_size: NA
d_call: NA
j_call: TRBJ1-1
cdr3_aa: CASSPRTNTEAFF
cdr3_nt: TGTGCCAGCAGCCCTAGAACGAACACTGAAGCTTTCTTT

v_call: TRBV4-2
clone_size: NA
d_call: NA
j_call: TRBJ2-1
cdr3_aa: CASSQDGGGGNEQFF
cdr3_nt: TGTGCCAGCAGCCAAGATGGGGGGGGCGGCAATGAGCAGTTCTTC

v_call: TRBV14
clone_size: few
d_call: NA
j_call: TRBJ2-7
cdr3_aa: CASSQDLYSEQYF
cdr3_nt: TGTGCCAGCAGCCAAGACCTTTATAGCGAGCAGTACTTC

v_call: TRBV29-1
clone_size: NA
d_call: TRBD2
j_call: TRBJ2-1
cdr3_aa: CSVPQGTSGNNEQFF
cdr3_nt: TGCAGCGTACCCCAGGGGACTAGCGGAAACAATGAGCAGTTCTTC

v_call: TRBV9
clone_size: NA
d_call: NA
j_call: TRBJ2-1
cdr3_aa: CASRLAPLDYLYLNEQFF
cdr3_nt: TGTGCCAGCAGACTGGCGCCACTAGACTACCTCTACCTCAATGAGCAGTTCTTC

v_call: TRBV9
clone_size: few
d_call: NA
j_call: TRBJ1-2
cdr3_aa: CASSMDNNYGYTF
cdr3_nt: TGTGCCAGCAGCATGGACAATAACTATGGCTACACCTTC

v_call: TRBV19
clone_size: few
d_call: NA
j_call: TRBJ2-4
cdr3_aa: CASSIAGKNIQYF
cdr3_nt: TGTGCCAGTAGTATTGCCGGGAAAAACATTCAGTACTTC

v_call: TRBV2
clone_size: few
d_call: NA
j_call: TRBJ2-2
cdr3_aa: CASGGAGGTGELFF
cdr3_nt: TGTGCCAGCGGCGGAGCAGGGGGGACCGGGGAGCTGTTTTTT

v_call: TRBV7-2
clone_size: NA
d_call: NA
j_call: TRBJ2-7
cdr3_aa: CASSLVPGVYEQYF
cdr3_nt: TGTGCCAGCAGCTTAGTCCCAGGGGTCTACGAGCAGTACTTC

v_call: TRBV7-2
clone_size: NA
d_call: NA
j_call: TRBJ2-5
cdr3_aa: CASSSGELKTQYF
cdr3_nt: TGTGCCAGCAGCTCAGGGGAGTTGAAGACCCAGTACTTC

v_call: TRBV7-2
clone_size: NA
d_call: NA
j_call: TRBJ2-1
cdr3_aa: CASSLAGGNEQFF
cdr3_nt: TGTGCCAGCAGCTTAGCGGGAGGAAATGAGCAGTTCTTC

v_call: TRBV19
clone_size: NA
d_call: TRBD2
j_call: TRBJ2-7
cdr3_aa: CASKRGTSGSSYEQYF
cdr3_nt: TGTGCCAGTAAACGTGGGACTAGCGGGAGCTCCTACGAGCAGTACTTC

v_call: TRBV7-9
clone_size: NA
d_call: NA
j_call: TRBJ2-2
cdr3_aa: CASIVTGPGELFF
cdr3_nt: TGTGCCAGCATCGTCACAGGGCCCGGGGAGCTGTTTTTT

v_call: TRBV18
clone_size: NA
d_call: TRBD1
j_call: TRBJ2-7
cdr3_aa: CASSGGQALYEQYF
cdr3_nt: TGTGCCAGCTCAGGGGGACAGGCACTCTACGAGCAGTACTTC

v_call: TRBV18
clone_size: NA
d_call: NA
j_call: TRBJ1-1
cdr3_aa: CASSPDLSNTEAFF
cdr3_nt: TGTGCCAGCTCACCCGATCTAAGTAACACTGAAGCTTTCTTT